These 24 T cell receptor beta chains originate from one sample sequenced in a study of CD4 T cells in relation to SARS-CoV-2 and coronaviruses. Unexposed donor CD4+ T cells date from 2011-2018, before the COVID-19 pandemic. CD4+ T cells were isolated from the cells after 10 days of culture. The data were produced by immunoSEQ multiplex PCR, yet TCRdb's version contains in-frame clones alone and is incomplete. The sample records more than 25,000 clones, around 78% being singletons. No antigen has been identified for these receptors. Material: CD4+ T cells from PBMCs, cultured in vitro. These receptors all stem from a human donor in good health.

This rearrangement joins TRBV3-1 (or the pseudogene TRBV3-2) to TRBJ2-1; a possible D gene is TRBD2 (7 bases). Germline CDR1 is LGHDT and CDR2 is YNNKEL (reference sequence). The CDR3 is 15 amino acids. V shed 4 bases and J shed 1 base, with 11 bases lying between them. The CDR3 here is CASSRRGLSYNEQFF. The CDR3 DNA reads TGTGCCAGCAGCCGGCGGGGGCTTTCCTACAATGAGCAGTTCTTC.

V gene TRBV7-9 combines with J gene TRBJ1-3, with 9 bases matching TRBD1. The CDR3 length is 16 residues. The V gene's germline CDR1 is SEHNR and CDR2 FQNEAQ (reference sequence). Losses at the gene ends were 5 bases for V and 3 bases for J; bases not matched to a gene: 8. The CDR3 DNA reads TGTGCCAGCAGCCAAACAGGGGGCTCGTATGGAAACACCATATATTTT. This codes for CASSQTGGSYGNTIYF.

This clone was detected a few times. The chain has TRBV4-1 and TRBJ2-3; 16 bases agree with TRBD2. The CDR3 has 17 amino acids. V gave up 3 bases and J gave up 4 bases; unmatched junction bases: 4. Germline CDR1 MGHRA, CDR2 YSYEKL. The CDR3 DNA is TGCGCCAGCAGCCACACAGGGACTAGCGGGAGGGCAGATACGCAGTATTTT. Protein product: CASSHTGTSGRADTQYF.

The genes are TRBV6-2 or TRBV6-3 and TRBJ2-7; 14 nucleotides match TRBD2. V dropped 4 bases and J dropped 4; count of bases not matched to a gene: 6. Germline assignment: CDR1 MNHEY and CDR2 SVGEGT. CDR3 length: 16 amino acids. The CDR3 sequence: CASSSGTSGRRYEQYF. CDR3 coding DNA: TGTGCCAGCAGTTCAGGGACTAGCGGGAGAAGGTACGAGCAGTACTTC.

In DNA form, the CDR3 reads TGTGCCAGCAGCTTCGAGGTAGCGGGGGGCTACGAGCAGTACTTC. Amino acids: CASSFEVAGGYEQYF. V usage is TRBV7-8 and J usage is TRBJ2-7; TRBD2 agrees at 10 bases. The CDR3 is 15 residues long. Trimming cost V 3 bases and J 3 bases; bases outside gene matches: 5. Germline CDR1 reads SGHVS; CDR2 reads FQNEAQ.

The chain has TRBV7-3 and TRBJ2-3; 9 positions match TRBD2. The germline gives CDR1 SGHTA, CDR2 FQGTGA. J lost 2 bases, V lost 5 bases, and 11 bases had no gene match. The CDR3 is 17 residues long. CDR3 loop: CASSGGLAGDFTDTQYF. The CDR3, as DNA: TGTGCCAGCAGCGGGGGGTTAGCGGGAGATTTCACAGATACGCAGTATTTT.

The chain links TRBV4-3 to TRBJ1-2; D is unresolved. Germline V CDR1 and CDR2: LGHNA, YSLEER. V was trimmed by 0 bases and J by 5 bases, leaving 13 bases between them. The CDR3 loop spans 15 amino acids. The CDR3 loop is CASSQDLPRGYGYTF. CDR3 nucleotides: TGCGCCAGCAGCCAAGATCTGCCCCGGGGATATGGCTACACCTTC.

The chain recombines TRBV6-1 with TRBJ2-7; 7 bases agree with TRBD1. In germline, CDR1 is MNHNS, CDR2 SASEGT. The CDR3 is made up of 17 amino acids. Losses at the gene ends were 2 bases for V and 7 bases for J; bases not matched to a gene: 17. CDR3 DNA sequence: TGTGCCAGCAGTGAACCCCTTTCCGGGACAGACGGTCGGGAGCAGTACTTC. Translating it yields CASSEPLSGTDGREQYF.

V gene TRBV5-5 combines with J gene TRBJ2-3; TRBD2 aligns across 10 bases. CDR1 is SGHKS and CDR2 is YYEKEE in the germline V gene (reference sequence). The CDR3 is 17 amino acids. Germline trimming cut 2 bases from V and 2 bases from J; bases unmatched to any gene: 8. CDR3 in amino acids: CASSFRLAGYITDTQYF. The CDR3 nucleotides are TGTGCCAGCAGCTTCCGACTAGCGGGCTATATCACAGATACGCAGTATTTT.

The J gene is TRBJ2-7, the V gene TRBV5-1; D possibly matches TRBD1 or TRBD2 (5 bases each). Germline V CDR1 and CDR2: SGHRS, YFSETQ. This CDR3 comprises 13 residues. The germline V and J ends were trimmed by 4 bases and 6 bases, with 14 bases remaining between them. The CDR3 coding sequence is TGCGCCAGCAGCCCCGTTGTGAGGGGCGAGCAGTACTTC. This codes for CASSPVVRGEQYF.

J is TRBJ2-1 and V is TRBV5-1; 13 nucleotides align to TRBD2. V lost 1 base to trimming and J lost 1 base; unmatched junction nucleotides: 14. CDR1 is SGHRS, CDR2 YFSETQ, per germline. CDR3 length: 21 residues. CDR3 DNA: TGCGCCAGCAGCTTGTGGGGAGCCGGGACTAGCGGGATAGGGTCCTACAATGAGCAGTTCTTC. This encodes CASSLWGAGTSGIGSYNEQFF.

The chain combines TRBV12-3 or TRBV12-4 with TRBJ1-2; no clear D. The CDR3 consists of 10 residues. V lost 1 base, J lost 7 bases, and 1 base lay in between. The CDR3 reads CASSLGGYTF. CDR3 nucleotide sequence: TGTGCCAGCAGTTTAGGTGGCTACACCTTC.

The chain joins TRBV27 to TRBJ2-4; D is possibly TRBD1 (6 bases). The CDR3 runs 14 residues. Deletions cut 5 bases from V and 8 bases from J, with 16 bases between. Germline CDR1 MNHEY, CDR2 SMNVEV (reference sequence). In nucleotides, the CDR3 is TGTGCCAGCAGTCCCGGGGCCACAGGGCACATTCAGTACTTC. Protein product: CASSPGATGHIQYF.

The table lists this clone with a few counts. This chain links TRBV7-2 with TRBJ2-7; the D gene is possibly TRBD2 (5 bases). The CDR3 extends over 15 amino acids. Germline CDR1 SGHTA, CDR2 FQGNSA. V lost 5 bases, J lost 0 bases, and 14 bases lay in between. The DNA for the CDR3 is TGTGCCAGCAGCCAGAGGGTAGTTAGCTCCTACGAGCAGTACTTC. This translates into CASSQRVVSSYEQYF.

This clone has a single count. The V and J genes are TRBV5-1 and TRBJ2-7; 14 bases are shared with TRBD2. With 5 bases clipped from V and 4 bases from J, the junction kept 5 bases outside the gene matches. CDR1 SGHRS and CDR2 YFSETQ come from the germline V gene. The CDR3 runs to 15 residues. The CDR3 DNA reads as TGCGCCAGCAGGCCGGGACTAGCGGGGGTATACGAGCAGTACTTC. This gives the protein CASRPGLAGVYEQYF.

The chain has TRBV5-1 and TRBJ2-6; tentatively, D is TRBD1 (6 bases). This CDR3 spans 15 amino acids. V dropped 3 bases and J dropped 2 bases, with 9 bases sitting between them. Germline lookup yields CDR1 SGHRS and CDR2 YFSETQ. CDR3 in amino acids: CASSSGDTGANVLTF. The CDR3 DNA sequence: TGCGCCAGCAGCTCAGGGGATACTGGGGCCAACGTCCTGACTTTC.

The count of this clone is one. V usage is TRBV6-2 or TRBV6-3 and J usage is TRBJ1-5; TRBD1 might be the D (5 bases). Germline V gives CDR1 MNHEY, CDR2 SVGEGT. This CDR3 is 15 amino acids long. V was clipped by 5 bases and J by 1 base, with 12 bases between them. The CDR3 loop reads CASSPGIASNQPQHF. CDR3 coding DNA: TGTGCCAGCAGTCCAGGGATAGCGAGCAATCAGCCCCAGCATTTT.

The J gene is TRBJ1-5, the V gene TRBV5-1; D remains ambiguous. Trimming stripped 4 bases from V and 4 bases from J, with 18 bases between. This CDR3 is 16 amino acids long. Germline CDR1 SGHRS, CDR2 YFSETQ. The CDR3 spells CASSRGGGSRNQPQHF. In DNA, the CDR3 is TGCGCCAGCAGCCGGGGTGGAGGGTCCCGGAATCAGCCCCAGCATTTT.

This clone was observed a handful of times. V gene TRBV6-1 combines with J gene TRBJ2-2; TRBD2 might be the D (6 bases). Germline V lookup: CDR1 MNHNS, CDR2 SASEGT. The CDR3 has 17 amino acids. Trimming removed 2 bases from V and 0 bases from J, with 13 bases in between. CDR3 protein: CASSELRTSTNTGELFF. In DNA form, the CDR3 reads TGTGCCAGCAGTGAACTCCGAACTAGCACGAACACCGGGGAGCTGTTTTTT.

This clone was seen more than once but under ten times. The gene calls are TRBV7-2 and TRBJ2-2, with a weak D call TRBD1 (6 bases). Looked up from germline, CDR1 is SGHTA and CDR2 is FQGNSA. The CDR3 is 16 residues long. The V end was cut by 2 bases, the J end by 5 bases, with 15 bases between. The chain's CDR3 is CASSLKASGVTGELFF. Here the CDR3 DNA reads TGTGCCAGCAGCTTAAAAGCGTCAGGGGTTACCGGGGAGCTGTTTTTT.

The rearrangement links TRBV2 to TRBJ2-1, with D maybe TRBD2 (5 bases). The CDR3 loop spans 14 amino acids. V was clipped by 7 bases and J by 12 bases, with 22 bases between them. From germline, CDR1 is SNHLY and CDR2 FYNNEI. The CDR3 reads CASTSGRVDRGQFF. As DNA, the CDR3 is TGTGCCAGCACCTCCGGGCGGGTCGACCGGGGGCAGTTCTTC.

This chain links TRBV10-1 with TRBJ2-5; tentative D call: TRBD2 (6 bases). V was trimmed by 0 bases and J by 5 bases, leaving 16 bases between them. The CDR3 runs 16 residues. Per germline, CDR1 WNHNN and CDR2 SYGVQD (reference sequence). In DNA form, the CDR3 reads TGCGCCAGCAGTGAGTCGTCGGGGACCGGAGGGGAGACCCAGTACTTC. Translating it yields CASSESSGTGGETQYF.

The chain is built from TRBV6-5 and TRBJ1-2; D is possibly TRBD1 (5 bases). Trimming cost V 0 bases and J 3 bases, with 14 bases left between them. This CDR3 contains 16 residues. CDR1 is MNHEY and CDR2 is SVGAGI in the germline V gene. CDR3 nucleotides: TGTGCCAGCAGTTACTCGATGGGGGGGTCTGACTATGGCTACACCTTC. Encoded protein: CASSYSMGGSDYGYTF.

The rearrangement uses TRBV18 and TRBJ1-4; TRBD1 is a possible D gene (5 bases). Germline values: CDR1 KGHSH, CDR2 LQKENI. CDR3 length equals 15 residues. Trimming left V 3 bases short and J 0 bases short, with 8 bases between. CDR3 amino acids: CASSPRGATNEKLFF. The CDR3 nucleotides read TGTGCCAGCTCACCCCGAGGGGCAACTAATGAAAAACTGTTTTTT.